This T cell receptor beta chain was recovered during a study of vaccination and CD4 T cells after COVID-19. Looking at the study overall: A median of around 110 days (range 35 to 161) separated diagnosis from post-COVID sampling. Post-vaccine specimens were obtained a median 72 days after dose two (range 14 to 241).

Germline V gene lookup returns CDR1 LNHDA and CDR2 SQIVND (reference sequence). CDR3 size: 13 residues. V was shortened by 6 bases and J by 1 base, with 9 bases between the two germline ends. TCRdb analysed the PCR reads with MiXCR anew, one entry per CDR3 protein. The profile shows roughly 20,000 distinct CDR3 sequences, 60% of them singletons. This chain joins TRBV19 and TRBJ1-1; D uncertain. The sample was CD4+ T cells from blood, taken after SARS-CoV-2 vaccination. This TCR was recovered from a human donor who had recovered from COVID-19. The CDR3 is CASRGQQNTEAFF. The CDR3 region has the DNA TGTGCCAGTAGAGGGCAGCAGAACACTGAAGCTTTCTTT. The variable domain in full, with the rest retrieved from reference TRBV19 and TRBJ1-1, is DGGITQSPKYLFRKEGQNVTLSCEQNLNHDAMYWYRQDPGQGLRLIYYSQIVNDFQKGDIAEGYSVSREKKESFPLTVTSAQKNPTAFYLCASRGQQNTEAFFGQGTRLTVV.